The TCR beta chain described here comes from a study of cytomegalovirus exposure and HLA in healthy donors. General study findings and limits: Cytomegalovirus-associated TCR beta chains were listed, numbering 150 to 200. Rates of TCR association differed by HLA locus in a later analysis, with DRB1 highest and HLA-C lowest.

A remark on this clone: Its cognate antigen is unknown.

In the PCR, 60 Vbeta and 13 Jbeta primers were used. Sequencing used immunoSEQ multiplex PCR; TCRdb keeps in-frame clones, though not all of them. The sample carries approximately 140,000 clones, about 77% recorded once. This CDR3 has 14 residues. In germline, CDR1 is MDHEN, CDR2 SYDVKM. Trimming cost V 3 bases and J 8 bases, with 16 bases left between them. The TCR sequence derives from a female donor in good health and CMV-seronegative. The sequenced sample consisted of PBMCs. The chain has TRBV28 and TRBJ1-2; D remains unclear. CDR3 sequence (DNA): TGTGCCAGCAGTTTCCCAGGAGGAGGTTACGGCTACACCTTC. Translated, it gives CASSFPGGGYGYTF.